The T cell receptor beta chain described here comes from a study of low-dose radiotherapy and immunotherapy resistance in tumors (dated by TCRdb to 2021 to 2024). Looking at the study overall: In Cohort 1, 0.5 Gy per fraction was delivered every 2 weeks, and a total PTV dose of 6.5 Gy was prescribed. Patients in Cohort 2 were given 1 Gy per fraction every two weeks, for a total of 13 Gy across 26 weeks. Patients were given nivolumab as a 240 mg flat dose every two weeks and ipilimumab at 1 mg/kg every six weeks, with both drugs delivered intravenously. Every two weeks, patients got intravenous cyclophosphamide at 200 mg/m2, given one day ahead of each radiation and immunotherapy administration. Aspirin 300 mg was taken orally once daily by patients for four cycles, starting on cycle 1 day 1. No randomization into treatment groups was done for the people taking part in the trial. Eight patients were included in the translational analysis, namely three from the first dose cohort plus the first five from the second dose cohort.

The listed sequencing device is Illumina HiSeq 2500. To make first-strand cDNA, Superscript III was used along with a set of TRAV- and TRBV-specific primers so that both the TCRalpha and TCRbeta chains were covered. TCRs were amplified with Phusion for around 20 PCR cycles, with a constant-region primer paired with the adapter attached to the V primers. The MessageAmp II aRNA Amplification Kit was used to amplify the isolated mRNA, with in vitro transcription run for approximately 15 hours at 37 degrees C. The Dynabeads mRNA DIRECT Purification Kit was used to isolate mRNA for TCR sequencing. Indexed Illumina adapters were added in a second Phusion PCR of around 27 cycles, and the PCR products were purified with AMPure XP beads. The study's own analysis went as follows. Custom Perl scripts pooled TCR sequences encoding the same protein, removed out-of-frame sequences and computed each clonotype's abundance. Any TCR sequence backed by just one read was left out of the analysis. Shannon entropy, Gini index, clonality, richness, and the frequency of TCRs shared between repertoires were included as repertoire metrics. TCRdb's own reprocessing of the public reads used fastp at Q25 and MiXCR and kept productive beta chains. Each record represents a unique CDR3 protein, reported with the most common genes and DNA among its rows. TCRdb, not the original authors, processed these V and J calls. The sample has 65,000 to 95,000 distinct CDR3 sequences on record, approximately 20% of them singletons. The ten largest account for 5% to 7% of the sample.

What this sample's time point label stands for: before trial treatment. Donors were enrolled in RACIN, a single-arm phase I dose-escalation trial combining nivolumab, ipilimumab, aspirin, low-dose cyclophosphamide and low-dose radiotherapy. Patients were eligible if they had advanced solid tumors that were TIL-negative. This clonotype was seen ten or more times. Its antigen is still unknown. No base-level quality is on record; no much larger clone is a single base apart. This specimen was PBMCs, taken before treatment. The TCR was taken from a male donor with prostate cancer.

CDR3 sequence: CASSLETATGELFF. The bases read TGTGCCAGCAGCTTAGAGACCGCAACTGGGGAGCTGTTTTTT. In this chain, TRBV7-3 is recombined with TRBJ2-2; the D gene is unclear. Counted from cysteine to phenylalanine, this CDR3 has 14 amino acids. Only CDR3 DNA is held: 42 bases, read in frame from base 1. Deletion took 2 bases off V and 8 bases off J, with a span of 12 bases between the germline ends. The germline V gene specifies SGHTA as CDR1 and FQGTGA as CDR2.